The sequence of this T cell receptor beta chain was determined in a study of T cells in Graves' hyperthyroidism and ophthalmopathy. This clonotype occurred many times. The CDR3 has 17 amino acids. Trimming removed 7 bases from V and 8 bases from J; junction bases left unmatched: 15. Germline V lookup: CDR1 LNHDA, CDR2 SQIVND (reference sequence). Template material for amplifying TCR beta CDR3 regions consisted of RNA transcripts. The study used the HTBI primer set for a first-round RT-PCR of the TCR CDR3. TCRdb reprocessed the multiplex PCR reads with MiXCR, giving one entry per CDR3 protein. The sample shows around 250,000 distinct CDR3 sequences, more than 12% of them seen only once.

Input material: blood. This receptor was obtained from a woman between 40 and 50 years old with Graves' hyperthyroidism that later progressed to Graves' ophthalmopathy. V and J are TRBV19 and TRBJ1-6, with 9 bases lining up with TRBD1. CDR3 nucleotide sequence: TGTGCCAGTACCACTGCCACCGGGACAGGGTTTCATTCACCCCTCCACTTT. It yields the protein CASTTATGTGFHSPLHF.